The 15 T cell receptor beta chains below were found in one sample sequenced in a study of blood T cells in healthy people across ages. For the second PCR, which ran for about 7 to 12 cycles, a sample-barcoded 5' primer and a J-beta primer mix were used. MiXCR was run by TCRdb on the 5' RACE reads, yielding one entry per CDR3 protein. The sample shows 1,500,000 or so distinct CDR3 sequences, around 55% of them seen only once. Sequencing was carried out using blood. These TCRs come from a man between 18 and 35 years old in good health.

This clonotype was found many times. A junction end diverges from the germline sequence, so it may reflect a read error. This chain links TRBV29-1 with TRBJ1-5; a possible D gene is TRBD1 (6 bases). The CDR3 has 14 residues. CDR1 SQVTM and CDR2 ANQGSEA come from the germline V gene. The CDR3 spells CSVGGEYSNQPQHF. For the CDR3, the DNA is TGCAGCGTCGGGGGCGAATATAGCAATCAACCCCAGCATTTT.

This clonotype was seen a single time. The chain couples TRBV6-5 to TRBJ1-2, with 8 bases matching TRBD1. Trimming took 6 bases from V and 3 from J; bases not matched to a gene: 6. The CDR3 runs to 14 residues. Looked up from germline, CDR1 is MNHEY and CDR2 is SVGAGI. The DNA of the CDR3 is TGTGCCAGCAGCCAAAGGACAGGGTACTATGGCTACACCTTC. Its translation: CASSQRTGYYGYTF.

The rearrangement uses TRBV20-1 and TRBJ2-1, with 7 bases lining up with TRBD2. The CDR3 sequence is 16 residues long. Germline V gives CDR1 DFQATT, CDR2 SNEGSKA (reference sequence). The V segment lost 3 bases and the J segment 8 bases; nucleotides outside the gene matches: 16. In DNA, the CDR3 is TGCAGTGCTAGTCTTCCCGGGACTACCTTGGACGATGAGCAGTTCTTC. This gives the protein CSASLPGTTLDDEQFF.

J is TRBJ2-1 and V is TRBV20-1; TRBD2 agrees at 8 bases. With 3 bases clipped from V and 6 bases from J, the junction kept 7 bases outside the gene matches. The CDR3 length is 14 residues. Looked up from germline, CDR1 is DFQATT and CDR2 is SNEGSKA (reference sequence). CDR3 sequence (DNA): TGCAGTGCTAGTTCAAGCGGGAGCGTCAATGAGCAGTTCTTC. Translating gives CSASSSGSVNEQFF.

V gene TRBV6-2 or TRBV6-3 combines with J gene TRBJ2-5, with unresolved D. Judging by the DNA end, TRBJ2-7 fits better; the J call may be wrong. This CDR3 is 16 amino acids long. CDR1 and CDR2 (germline): MNHEY, SVGEGT. CDR3 protein: CASSYSNNVPTYEQYF. Written as DNA, the CDR3 is TGTGCCAGCAGTTACTCGAATAACGTGCCAACCTACGAGCAGTACTTC.

This clonotype turned up a few times. V and J are TRBV9 and TRBJ1-3; TRBD1 is a possible D gene (5 bases). CDR1 is SGDLS, CDR2 YYNGEE, per germline. V lost 0 bases, J lost 0 bases, and 10 bases lay in between. This CDR3 has 16 residues. CDR3 in amino acids: CASSVEQGYSGNTIYF. CDR3 in DNA: TGTGCCAGCAGCGTAGAGCAGGGCTACTCTGGAAACACCATATATTTT.

The chain's CDR3 is CASSLTSGRAPGEQFF. In DNA, the CDR3 is TGCGCCAGCAGCTTGACTAGCGGGAGGGCCCCGGGTGAGCAGTTCTTC. The chain employs TRBV5-1 and TRBJ2-1, with 13 bases matching TRBD2. CDR3 length: 16 residues. The trim removed 1 base at V and 9 bases at J, leaving 7 bases unmatched. Germline-derived CDR1 and CDR2 are SGHRS and YFSETQ.

This clonotype was counted between two and nine times. The gene calls are TRBV20-1 and TRBJ2-1, with 10 bases matching TRBD2. Germline CDR1 DFQATT, CDR2 SNEGSKA (reference sequence). CDR3 length: 17 residues. V was pared by 0 bases and J by 10 bases, with 15 bases of the junction left unmatched. This chain's CDR3 is CSARDLALSGRRGEQFF. The CDR3 DNA is TGCAGTGCTAGAGATCTGGCCCTTAGCGGGAGGAGGGGCGAGCAGTTCTTC.

This sequence joins TRBV7-8 and TRBJ2-7; the D is unclear. Germline V gene lookup returns CDR1 SGHVS and CDR2 FQNEAQ. V was clipped by 4 bases and J by 4 bases, with 14 bases between them. This CDR3 region has 14 residues. The CDR3 nucleotides read TGTGCCAGCAGCTCGGGCCGATGGCGATACGAGCAGTACTTC. Residues: CASSSGRWRYEQYF.

The chain couples TRBV12-3 or TRBV12-4 to TRBJ1-5; weak D call: TRBD1 (6 bases). The CDR3 consists of 15 residues. Trimming removed 8 bases at V and 4 bases at J, with 18 bases between. CDR3 amino acids: CASSPGGRVNQPQHF. For the CDR3, the DNA is TGTGCCAGCTCTCCCGGGGGGCGGGTGAATCAGCCCCAGCATTTT.

This chain uses TRBV27 with TRBJ2-5, with no clear D. V lost 4 bases and J 5 bases, leaving 14 bases between the germline ends. The CDR3 has 14 amino acids. Looked up from germline, CDR1 is MNHEY and CDR2 is SMNVEV (reference sequence). The CDR3 nucleotides are TGTGCCAGCAGTTCCTCTTTGGGGTGGGAGACCCAGTACTTC. Amino acids: CASSSSLGWETQYF.

The chain uses TRBV4-2 and TRBJ2-5, with 7 bases matching TRBD2. The closer fit of TRBJ2-7 to the DNA end suggests the J call may be wrong. The length of the CDR3 is 15 residues. Germline-derived CDR1 and CDR2 are LGHNA and YNFKEQ. The CDR3 DNA sequence: TGTGCCAGCAGCCAAGAGGGCGGGAGTGCCAACGAGCAGTACTTC. This sequence encodes CASSQEGGSANEQYF.

This clonotype appeared a few times. The V call is TRBV6-6, the J call TRBJ2-5; D remains ambiguous. CDR1 and CDR2 from the germline V gene are MNHNY and SVGAGI (reference sequence). This CDR3 contains 14 residues. V was trimmed by 4 bases and J by 3 bases, leaving 12 bases between them. The CDR3 DNA is TGTGCCAGCAGTTGGTCGATGGTCGAAGAGACCCAGTACTTC. The encoded protein is CASSWSMVEETQYF.

J is TRBJ2-1 and V is TRBV18, with D unresolved. CDR1 and CDR2 (germline): KGHSH, LQKENI. There are 15 residues in the CDR3. The V end was cut by 3 bases, the J end by 0 bases, with 9 bases between. CDR3 in DNA: TGTGCCAGCTCACCGAACCCAAGCTCCTACAATGAGCAGTTCTTC. As protein: CASSPNPSSYNEQFF.

The rearrangement joins TRBV4-1 to TRBJ2-7; no clear D. The CDR3 totals 13 residues. CDR1 is MGHRA and CDR2 is YSYEKL in the germline V gene. The ends were cut back, 3 bases at V and 4 bases at J, with 10 bases in the middle. In DNA form, the CDR3 reads TGCGCCAGCAGCCAGTGGCTCGGTTACGAGCAGTACTTC. Translated: CASSQWLGYEQYF.